Sequencing of this T cell receptor beta chain was carried out in a study of CD8 T cells in Susac syndrome. RNA amounts of about 0.5 to 1 ug underwent reverse transcription with random hexamers. TCRdb re-called the immunoSEQ multiplex PCR reads with MiXCR, one entry per CDR3 protein. The sample carries hundreds of thousands of distinct CDR3 sequences, 85% recorded once. This clonotype was counted once. The clonotype originates from a human donor with multiple sclerosis. The sequenced material came from CD8+ T cells from PBMCs.

Here the CDR3 reads CASSASREGLGNTIYF. The CDR3 coding sequence is TGTGCCAGCAGCGCCAGCCGGGAAGGGCTTGGAAACACCATATATTTT. The gene calls are TRBV2 and TRBJ1-3; unclear D gene. Germline V lookup: CDR1 SNHLY, CDR2 FYNNEI. CDR3 length: 16 amino acids. The V gene lost 6 bases and the J gene lost 3 bases, with 18 bases spanning the gap.